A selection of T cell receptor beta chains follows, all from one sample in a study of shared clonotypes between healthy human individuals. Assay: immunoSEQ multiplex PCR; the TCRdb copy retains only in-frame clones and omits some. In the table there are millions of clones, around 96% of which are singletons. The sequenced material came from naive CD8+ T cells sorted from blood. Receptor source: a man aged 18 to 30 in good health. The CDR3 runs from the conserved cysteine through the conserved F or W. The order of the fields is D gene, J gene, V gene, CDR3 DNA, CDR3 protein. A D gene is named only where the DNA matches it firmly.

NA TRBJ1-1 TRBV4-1 TGCGCCAGCAGCCAAGATGGGGGTGGTTGGGAAGCTTTCTTT CASSQDGGGWEAFF
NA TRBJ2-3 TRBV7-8 TGTGCCAGCAGTTTAGACCCCACCCGGGACTTCACAGATACGCAGTATTTT CASSLDPTRDFTDTQYF
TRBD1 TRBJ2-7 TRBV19 TGTGCCAGTAGTATAGGACAGGGGAACTACGAGCAGTACTTC CASSIGQGNYEQYF
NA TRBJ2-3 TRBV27 TGTGCCAGCAGTTTCCTTACCACGGATACGCAGTATTTT CASSFLTTDTQYF
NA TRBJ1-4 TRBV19 TGTGCCAGTAGTATTAAGGTGTCAGTCGCCTCTAATGAAAAACTGTTTTTT CASSIKVSVASNEKLFF
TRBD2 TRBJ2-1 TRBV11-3 TGTGCCAGCAGCTTAGAAGCGGGGGTCCACAATGAGCAGTTCTTC CASSLEAGVHNEQFF
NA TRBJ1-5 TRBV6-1 TGTGCCAGCAGTGGGACAGAGTTCAATCAGCCCCAGCATTTT CASSGTEFNQPQHF
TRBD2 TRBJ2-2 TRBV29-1 TGCAGCGTCCGGCGGGAGGGGAACACCGGGGAGCTGTTTTTT CSVRREGNTGELFF
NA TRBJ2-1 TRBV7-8 TGTGCCAGCAGCTTAGTACTAGGGGACTCTCGGTCCTACAATGAGCAGTTCTTC CASSLVLGDSRSYNEQFF
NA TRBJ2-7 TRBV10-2 TGCGCCAGCATGTCACGACAGGTCTACGAGCAGTACTTC CASMSRQVYEQYF